The 8 T cell receptor beta chains presented below share a single source sample, sequenced in a study of radiotherapy plus CTLA-4 blockade in lung cancer. Profiled with immunoSEQ multiplex PCR; TCRdb holds only in-frame clones, not every one. The sample contains about 84,000 clones, roughly 78% of which appear only once. Source: peripheral blood, taken from a patient treated with radiotherapy plus ipilimumab. These TCRs come from a human donor with non-small cell lung cancer that progressed on radiotherapy plus ipilimumab.

The V gene is TRBV4-3, the J gene TRBJ1-4; D not resolved. In germline, CDR1 is LGHNA, CDR2 YSLEER. Trimming took off 0 bases at V and 4 bases at J, with 12 bases between the two ends. This CDR3 region has 16 residues. The CDR3, as DNA: TGCGCCAGCAGCCAAGACCCTGGACCGAATAATGAAAAACTGTTTTTT. Its protein product is CASSQDPGPNNEKLFF.

The chain uses TRBV5-1 and TRBJ1-5, with 9 bases fitting TRBD1. V lost 4 bases, J lost 7 bases, and 15 bases stayed unmatched. Germline loops: CDR1 SGHRS, CDR2 YFSETQ. This CDR3 has 17 residues. The CDR3 is CASSPEGGTGYIQPQHF. CDR3 nucleotide sequence: TGCGCCAGCAGCCCTGAAGGTGGGACAGGGTACATCCAGCCCCAGCATTTT. Based on the CDR3 plus reference TRBV5-1 and TRBJ1-5, the full variable domain is KAGVTQTPRYLIKTRGQQVTLSCSPISGHRSVSWYQQTPGQGLQFLFEYFSETQRNKGNFPGRFSGRQFSNSRSEMNVSTLELGDSALYLCASSPEGGTGYIQPQHFGDGTRLSIL.

This chain uses TRBV7-8 with TRBJ1-1; D is undetermined. Germline CDR1 SGHVS, CDR2 FQNEAQ. The germline V and J ends were trimmed by 4 bases and 6 bases, with 12 bases remaining between them. The CDR3 runs to 13 residues. DNA of the CDR3: TGTGCCAGCAGCTCTAACCCGAGCGCTGAAGCTTTCTTT. Translation: CASSSNPSAEAFF.

V and J are TRBV2 and TRBJ2-7, with D unresolved. The germline V gene has CDR1 SNHLY and CDR2 FYNNEI. The CDR3 has 13 amino acids. Trimming took off 5 bases at V and 3 bases at J, with 11 bases between the two ends. This CDR3 reads CASSPTQNYEQYF. The CDR3 DNA is TGTGCCAGCAGTCCGACTCAGAACTACGAGCAGTACTTC.

This chain connects TRBV29-1 to TRBJ2-5; D may be TRBD2 (6 bases). V gave up 1 base and J gave up 4 bases, with 13 bases separating them. The CDR3 loop spans 14 amino acids. The germline V gene encodes CDR1 SQVTM and CDR2 ANQGSEA. In nucleotides, the CDR3 is TGCAGCGTTGAAGTCCAGACTAGAGGAGAGACCCAGTACTTC. It translates to CSVEVQTRGETQYF.

This clone appeared a single time. The chain uses TRBV7-3 and TRBJ2-5; tentatively, D is TRBD1 or TRBD2 (5 bases each). Germline V gene data show CDR1 as SGHTA and CDR2 as FQGTGA. V was pared by 2 bases and J by 4 bases, with 14 bases between. The CDR3 extends over 15 amino acids. The CDR3 coding sequence is TGTGCCAGCAGCTTACAGGCAGGGCGGGCAGAGACCCAGTACTTC. The encoded protein is CASSLQAGRAETQYF.

This sequence joins TRBV7-8 and TRBJ1-2, with D maybe TRBD1 (5 bases). Germline loops: CDR1 SGHVS, CDR2 FQNEAQ. V dropped 1 base and J dropped 7 bases, with 10 bases sitting between them. The length of the CDR3 is 13 residues. The DNA of the CDR3 is TGTGCCAGCAGCTTAGGGGGGGGTGGTGGCTACACCTTC. Its protein is CASSLGGGGGYTF. Based on the CDR3 plus reference TRBV7-8 and TRBJ1-2, the full variable domain is GAGVSQSPRYKVAKRGQDVALRCDPISGHVSLFWYQQALGQGPEFLTYFQNEAQLDKSGLPSDRFFAERPEGSVSTLKIQRTQQEDSAVYLCASSLGGGGGYTFGSGTRLTVV.

This chain joins TRBV6-5 and TRBJ2-2, with D perhaps matching TRBD2 (6 bases). V was cut by 2 bases and J by 0 bases, with 10 bases left in between. Germline V gives CDR1 MNHEY, CDR2 SVGAGI. The CDR3 extends over 16 amino acids. For the CDR3, the DNA is TGTGCCAGCAGTTACCAGGCGGGGTCGAACACCGGGGAGCTGTTTTTT. This translates into CASSYQAGSNTGELFF.